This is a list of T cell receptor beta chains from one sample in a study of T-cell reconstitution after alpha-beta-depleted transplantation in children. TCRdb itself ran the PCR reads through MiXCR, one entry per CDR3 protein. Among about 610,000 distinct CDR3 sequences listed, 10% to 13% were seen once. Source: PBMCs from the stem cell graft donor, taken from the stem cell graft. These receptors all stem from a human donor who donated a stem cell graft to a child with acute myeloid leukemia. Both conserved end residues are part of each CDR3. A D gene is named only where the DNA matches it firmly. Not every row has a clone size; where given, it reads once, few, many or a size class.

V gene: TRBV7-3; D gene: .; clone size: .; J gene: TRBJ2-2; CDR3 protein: CASSPTLRSGTNTGELFF; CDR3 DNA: TGTGCCAGCAGCCCCACACTACGTTCCGGGACGAACACCGGGGAGCTGTTTTTT
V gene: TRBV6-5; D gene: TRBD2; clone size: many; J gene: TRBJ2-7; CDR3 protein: CASSYSGLAVLYEQYF; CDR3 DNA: TGTGCCAGCAGTTACTCGGGTCTAGCGGTTCTCTACGAGCAGTACTTC
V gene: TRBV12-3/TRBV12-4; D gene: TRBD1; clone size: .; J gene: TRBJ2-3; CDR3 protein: CASRPGAGGLVTDTQYF; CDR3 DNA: TGTGCCAGCAGGCCAGGGGCAGGGGGCCTCGTCACAGATACGCAGTATTTT
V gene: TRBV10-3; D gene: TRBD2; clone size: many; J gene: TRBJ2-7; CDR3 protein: CAISEREGGFSYEQYF; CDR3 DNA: TGTGCCATCAGTGAGCGGGAGGGCGGATTTAGCTACGAGCAGTACTTC
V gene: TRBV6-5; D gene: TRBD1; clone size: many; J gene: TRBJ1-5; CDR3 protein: CASISGRGRDSNQPQHF; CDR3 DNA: TGTGCCAGCATCTCGGGCAGGGGGAGGGATAGCAATCAGCCCCAGCATTTT
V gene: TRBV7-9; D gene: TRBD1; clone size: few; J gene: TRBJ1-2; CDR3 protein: CASSFGIQGTGGYTF; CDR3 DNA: TGTGCCAGCAGCTTCGGGATACAGGGGACGGGCGGCTACACCTTC
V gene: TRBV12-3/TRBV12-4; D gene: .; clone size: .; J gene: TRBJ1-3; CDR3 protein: CASTLDNAGNTIYF; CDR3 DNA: TGTGCCAGCACCCTGGACAATGCTGGAAACACCATATATTTT
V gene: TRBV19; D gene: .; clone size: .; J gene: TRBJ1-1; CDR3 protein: CASSIVGHQNTEAFF; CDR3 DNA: TGTGCCAGTAGTATAGTTGGACACCAGAACACTGAAGCTTTCTTT
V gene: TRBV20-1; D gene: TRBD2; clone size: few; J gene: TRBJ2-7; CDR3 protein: CSATGRGGFSYEQYF; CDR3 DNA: TGCAGTGCTACTGGCCGGGGGGGATTCTCCTACGAGCAGTACTTC
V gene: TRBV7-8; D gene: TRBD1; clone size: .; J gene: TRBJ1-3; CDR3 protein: CASSPRQGGTIYF; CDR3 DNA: TGTGCCAGCAGCCCAAGACAGGGTGGCACCATATATTTT
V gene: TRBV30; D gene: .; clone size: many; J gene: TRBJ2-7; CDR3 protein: CAWSQDEQYF; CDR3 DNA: TGTGCCTGGAGCCAAGACGAGCAGTACTTC
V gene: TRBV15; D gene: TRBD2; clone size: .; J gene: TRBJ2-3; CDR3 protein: CATSRPREGRADTQYF; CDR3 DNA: TGTGCCACCAGCAGACCACGGGAGGGCCGCGCAGATACGCAGTATTTT
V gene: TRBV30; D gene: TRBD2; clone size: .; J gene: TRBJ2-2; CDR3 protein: CAWKRSWTSRSNTGELFF; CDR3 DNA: TGTGCCTGGAAGAGGTCCTGGACTAGCCGATCGAACACCGGGGAGCTGTTTTTT
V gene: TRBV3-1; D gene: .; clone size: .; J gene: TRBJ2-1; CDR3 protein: CASTKRGVNEQFF; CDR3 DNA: TGTGCCAGCACCAAAAGGGGAGTGAATGAGCAGTTCTTC
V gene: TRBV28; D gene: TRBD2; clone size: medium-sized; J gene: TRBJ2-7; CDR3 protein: CASSYIGLAGGPRPYEQYF; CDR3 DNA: TGTGCCAGCAGCTATATAGGGCTAGCGGGAGGGCCTAGGCCCTACGAGCAGTACTTC
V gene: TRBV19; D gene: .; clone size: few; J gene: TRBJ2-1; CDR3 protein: CASNDRLYNEQFF; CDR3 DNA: TGTGCCAGTAATGACAGGCTTTACAATGAGCAGTTCTTC
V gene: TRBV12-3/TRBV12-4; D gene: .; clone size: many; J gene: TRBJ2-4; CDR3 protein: CASSLTVAKNIQYF; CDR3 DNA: TGTGCCAGCAGTTTAACAGTAGCCAAAAACATTCAGTACTTC
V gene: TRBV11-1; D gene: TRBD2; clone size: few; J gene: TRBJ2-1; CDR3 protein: CASSLAPLLAAFGNEQFF; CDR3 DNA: TGTGCCAGCAGCTTAGCGCCCCTACTAGCGGCATTTGGCAATGAGCAGTTCTTC
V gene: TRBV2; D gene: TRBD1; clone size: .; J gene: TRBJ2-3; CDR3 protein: CASTPGQGGTDTQYF; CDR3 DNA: TGTGCCAGCACCCCGGGACAGGGGGGTACAGATACGCAGTATTTT
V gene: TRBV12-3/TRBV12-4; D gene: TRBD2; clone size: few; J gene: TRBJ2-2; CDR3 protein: CASSPPQRERWTGELFF; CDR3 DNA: TGTGCCAGCAGTCCCCCGCAGCGGGAGAGATGGACCGGGGAGCTGTTTTTT
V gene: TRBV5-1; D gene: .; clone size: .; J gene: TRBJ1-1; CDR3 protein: CASSLEAARNTEAFF; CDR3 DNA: TGCGCCAGCAGCTTGGAGGCAGCGAGGAACACTGAAGCTTTCTTT
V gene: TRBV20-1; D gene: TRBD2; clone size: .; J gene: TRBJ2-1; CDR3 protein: CSAGTSGTNEQFF; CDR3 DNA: TGCAGTGCCGGGACTAGCGGGACCAATGAGCAGTTCTTC
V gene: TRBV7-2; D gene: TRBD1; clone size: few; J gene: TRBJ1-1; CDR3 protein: CASRQQGATEAFF; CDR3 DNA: TGTGCCAGCAGACAACAGGGGGCAACTGAAGCTTTCTTT